This T cell receptor beta chain was identified during a study of T cell repertoires in cytomegalovirus infection. Study in general: CMV infection plus the matching HLA type was flagged by public TCR beta signatures. General study results and limits: Carriers of CMV plus the relevant HLA were identified by cumulative public TCR beta family frequency. The response measured ex vivo was dominated by TCR beta clonotypes (HLA-C-restricted and CMV-specific).

As concerns this clonotype: Its specificity is unknown.

Trimming took 5 bases from V and 1 from J; bases not matched to a gene: 3. The CDR3 covers 15 residues. MiXCR, run by TCRdb on the reads, gives a single entry per CDR3 protein. The sample includes just under 500,000 distinct CDR3 sequences, roughly 34% of them seen just once. This chain connects TRBV12-3 or TRBV12-4 to TRBJ1-1; 11 nucleotides agree with TRBD1. The TCR comes from a human donor in good health (CMV status not recorded). Some clones in this sample may be carry-over from other donors' samples. Sample: cultured PBMCs, taken from culture after CMV antigen stimulation. The CDR3 coding sequence is TGTGCCAGCAGTAATGGACAGGGGGCGAACACTGAAGCTTTCTTT. Its translation: CASSNGQGANTEAFF.